The rows below give T cell receptor beta chains drawn from one sample of a study of OX40 agonist ivuxolimab in advanced cancers. Data came from immunoSEQ multiplex PCR; TCRdb stores just in-frame clones and leaves some out. The sample yields 6,500 to 9,000 clones, more than 75% seen once. This specimen consisted of CD4+ or CD8+ T cells sorted from blood, obtained in a trial of the OX40 agonist ivuxolimab. These receptors all stem from an adult with an advanced solid tumor such as melanoma, head and neck, liver or kidney cancer. Both conserved end residues are part of each CDR3. A D gene is named only where the DNA matches it firmly. Size is omitted from some rows. Given values are once, few, many or a class for expanded clones.

j_call d_call v_call clone_size cdr3_nt cdr3_aa
TRBJ1-1 NA TRBV5-5 medium-sized TGTGCCAGCAGCTTGGTAGCAGGGATAACTGAAGCTTTCTTT CASSLVAGITEAFF
TRBJ1-2 NA TRBV5-1 NA TGCGCCAGCAGCTTGGAGGCGGGGGGCGCTGGGTATGGCTACACCTTC CASSLEAGGAGYGYTF
TRBJ2-5 TRBD2 TRBV6-5 NA TGTGCCAGCAGCTCGTCTAGCGGGAGCGGGGAGACCCAGTACTTC CASSSSSGSGETQYF
TRBJ2-7 TRBD1 TRBV23-1 NA TGCGCCAGCAGCCCCGGACAGGGGAACGAGCAGTACTTC CASSPGQGNEQYF
TRBJ2-7 TRBD2 TRBV5-6 NA TGTGCCAGCAGCCCGAGGTGGAGCGGGACGTACGAGCAGTACTTC CASSPRWSGTYEQYF
TRBJ1-4 NA TRBV29-1 NA TGCAGCGTTGAAGAGGTGGAGAGAGCTAATGAAAAACTGTTTTTT CSVEEVERANEKLFF
TRBJ2-3 NA TRBV5-1 NA TGCGCCAGCAGCTTGGGACTCCAGGCGGAAGTCACAGATACGCAGTATTTT CASSLGLQAEVTDTQYF
TRBJ2-5 NA TRBV11-2 NA TGTGCCAGCAGCTCCTTCAGGGGCGGGGAGACCCAGTACTTC CASSSFRGGETQYF
TRBJ1-1 TRBD1 TRBV5-1 NA TGCGCCAGCAGCTGGGGACAGGGGAGCGCTGAAGCTTTCTTT CASSWGQGSAEAFF
TRBJ2-1 NA TRBV9 NA TGTGCCAGCAGCGGGCGGCAGGGAGCCTACAATGAGCAGTTCTTC CASSGRQGAYNEQFF
TRBJ1-3 NA TRBV15 NA TGTGCCACCAGCAGAGAGACGAATGGAAACACCATATATTTT CATSRETNGNTIYF
TRBJ1-1 TRBD1 TRBV4-1 NA TGCGCCAGCACCAAGGGGGCTCCGAACACTGAAGCTTTCTTT CASTKGAPNTEAFF
TRBJ2-2 NA TRBV7-6 NA TGTGCCAGCAGCTTGGCTTGGGCTAGCGTGGAGGAGGACGGGGAGCTGTTTTTT CASSLAWASVEEDGELFF
TRBJ2-5 NA TRBV18 NA TGTGCCAGCTCACCACAATTTCAAGAGACCCAGTACTTC CASSPQFQETQYF
TRBJ2-5 NA TRBV18 once TGTGCCAGCTCACCACCAGGGCGCCAACTAGGTCAAGAGACCCAGTACTTC CASSPPGRQLGQETQYF
TRBJ2-7 NA TRBV13 NA TGTGCCAGCAGCTTCGGCAGGCCTTTTTACGAGCAGTACTTC CASSFGRPFYEQYF
TRBJ2-4 NA TRBV5-6 NA TGTGCCAGCAGCTTGGGGCCAAACATTCAGTACTTC CASSLGPNIQYF
TRBJ1-1 NA TRBV6-5 once TGTGCCAGCAGAACCCGCCGAGACAGGAACACTGAAGCTTTCTTT CASRTRRDRNTEAFF
TRBJ2-1 NA TRBV6-1 NA TGTGCCAGCAGTGTCGACCCCATGGGGTACAATGAGCAGTTCTTC CASSVDPMGYNEQFF
TRBJ2-2 NA TRBV6-6 NA TGTGCCAGCAGTTACTCGATCGGATTTACCGGGGAGCTGTTTTTT CASSYSIGFTGELFF
TRBJ2-7 NA TRBV7-9 NA TGTGCCAGCAGCCCGGGGTCCAGGGCGGGGTCCTACGAGCAGTACTTC CASSPGSRAGSYEQYF
TRBJ2-7 NA TRBV7-2 NA TGTGCCAGCAGCTTAGGCCGAGGCCTCTCCTACGAGCAGTACTTC CASSLGRGLSYEQYF
TRBJ2-7 NA TRBV7-9 NA TGTGCCAGCAGCTTAAAGGACTTACCCTACGAGCAGTACTTC CASSLKDLPYEQYF
TRBJ2-7 TRBD1 TRBV2 few TGTGCCAGCAGAGATAGACCGGGACAGGGGGTCCACGAGCAGTACTTC CASRDRPGQGVHEQYF
TRBJ2-1 NA TRBV6-5 NA TGTGCCAGCAGCCTTGGATCCCTGGGCAATGAGCAGTTCTTC CASSLGSLGNEQFF
TRBJ1-4 NA TRBV7-9 NA TGTGCCAGCAGCTTACCAGCACTGGGGGATAATGAAAAACTGTTTTTT CASSLPALGDNEKLFF
TRBJ2-6 TRBD2 TRBV6-5 NA TGTGCCAGCAGTGGCGGGGGATCTGGGGCCAACGTCCTGACTTTC CASSGGGSGANVLTF
TRBJ2-6 NA TRBV27 few TGTGCCAGCAGTTTGTACTCTACCTCTGGGGCCAACGTCCTGACTTTC CASSLYSTSGANVLTF
TRBJ1-1 NA TRBV6-1 NA TGTGCCAGCAGGGTAAGGTTGAACACTGAAGCTTTCTTT CASRVRLNTEAFF
TRBJ2-3 NA TRBV4-1 NA TGCGCCAGCAGCCACCCCGCCGGGGCAGATACGCAGTATTTT CASSHPAGADTQYF
TRBJ2-1 TRBD2 TRBV2 NA TGTGCCAGCAGTGAATTTGGGACTAGCGGGATCAATGAGCAGTTCTTC CASSEFGTSGINEQFF
TRBJ2-3 NA TRBV30 NA TGTGCCTGGACTGGGGCGCCCCCAGATACGCAGTATTTT CAWTGAPPDTQYF
TRBJ1-1 TRBD1 TRBV7-9 NA TGTGCCAGCAGCCAAACTGACAGGGGGCTAAACACTGAAGCTTTCTTT CASSQTDRGLNTEAFF
TRBJ2-3 NA TRBV4-1 medium-sized TGCGCCAGCAGCCAAGATCGAGGAGATACGCAGTATTTT CASSQDRGDTQYF
TRBJ2-7 NA TRBV15 NA TGTGCCACCAGCAGAGATCATACCGACGAGCAGTACTTC CATSRDHTDEQYF
TRBJ2-7 NA TRBV6-5 few TGTGCCAGCAGTTTCGCTTGGGACTACGAGCAGTACTTC CASSFAWDYEQYF
TRBJ2-7 NA TRBV27 NA TGTGCCAGCAGTTTTATGGGGGATGAATACTTC CASSFMGDEYF
TRBJ2-1 TRBD2 TRBV14 NA TGTGCCAGCAGCGAAGGACTAGCGGGAAAGTACAATGAGCAGTTCTTC CASSEGLAGKYNEQFF
TRBJ1-3 NA TRBV5-5 NA TGTGCCAGCAGCTTGGGGCAGGGAAACACCATATATTTT CASSLGQGNTIYF
TRBJ2-3 NA TRBV11-2 NA TGTGCCAGCAGCTTAGGGGGCGACAGACTGGGTACGCAGTATTTT CASSLGGDRLGTQYF
TRBJ2-3 NA TRBV9 NA TGTGCCAGCAGCGTATCCGACCCCACAGATACGCAGTATTTT CASSVSDPTDTQYF
TRBJ1-5 TRBD1 TRBV28 NA TGTGCCAGCAGTTTAACAGGGGGAGGCAATCAGCCCCAGCATTTT CASSLTGGGNQPQHF
TRBJ2-7 TRBD2 TRBV4-1 NA TGCGCCAGCAGCCAAGAAGGGACTAGCGGGAGTGGCGAGCAGTACTTC CASSQEGTSGSGEQYF
TRBJ2-5 NA TRBV6-6 NA TGTGCCAGCAGTTACTCCGGGGCGGAGACCCAGTACTTC CASSYSGAETQYF
TRBJ2-7 TRBD2 TRBV7-9 NA TGTGCCAGCAGCCCCTCGGGGGGCTACGAGCAGTACTTC CASSPSGGYEQYF
TRBJ1-5 NA TRBV12-2 NA TGTGCAAGTCGCTTAGATCCCAACCTTGACAGGTTTAGCAATCAGCCCCAGCATTTT CASRLDPNLDRFSNQPQHF
TRBJ2-5 NA TRBV5-1 NA TGCGCCAGCAGCTCACAAACCACAGGGCAAGAGACCCAGTACTTC CASSSQTTGQETQYF
TRBJ2-5 NA TRBV27 NA TGTGCCAGCTGGAGGGGGGGCGGCCAAGAGACCCAGTACTTC CASWRGGGQETQYF
TRBJ1-2 NA TRBV11-2 NA TGTGCCAGCAGCTTAGACGGATCTAACTATGGCTACACCTTC CASSLDGSNYGYTF
TRBJ2-5 NA TRBV19 NA TGTGCCAGTAACCCCCGAGAAGGGTGGGAGACCCAGTACTTC CASNPREGWETQYF
TRBJ1-2 NA TRBV7-3 NA TGTGCCAGCAGCTTAGAGGGGGACGCTAACTATGGCTACACCTTC CASSLEGDANYGYTF
TRBJ2-5 NA TRBV9 NA TGTGCCAGCAGCGTATGGGAGGATCGGGAGACCCAGTACTTC CASSVWEDRETQYF